This passage covers 17 T cell receptor beta chains from one sample sequenced in a study of blood T cell repertoires in COVID-19. Produced via immunoSEQ multiplex PCR; TCRdb's table is partial and in-frame only. The sample records approximately 250,000 clones, around 83% being singletons. Sequenced input: peripheral blood. Source of these receptors: a woman aged 45-60 years with acute or convalescent COVID-19.

The CDR3 sequence is CASSQGAVGTDTQYF. In DNA, the CDR3 is TGCGCCAGCAGCCAGGGGGCAGTCGGCACAGATACGCAGTATTTT. V and J are TRBV5-1 and TRBJ2-3; 8 nucleotides agree with TRBD1. J was trimmed by 1 base and V by 4 bases; bases with no gene match: 5. The CDR3 spans 15 residues. Per the germline V gene, CDR1 is SGHRS and CDR2 is YFSETQ.

The CDR3 sequence: CASSLLDTSNTGELFF. The DNA for the CDR3 is TGCGCCAGCAGCTTATTAGACACGTCGAACACCGGGGAGCTGTTTTTT. The rearrangement links TRBV5-1 to TRBJ2-2; D not resolved. V was clipped by 2 bases and J by 0 bases, with 11 bases between them. The CDR3 is 16 residues long. CDR1 and CDR2 (germline): SGHRS, YFSETQ.

This clone was counted between two and nine times. The V gene is TRBV29-1, the J gene TRBJ1-4, with D perhaps matching TRBD1 (6 bases). Deletions cut 7 bases from V and 6 bases from J, with 15 bases between. The CDR3 has 13 residues. CDR1 is SQVTM and CDR2 is ANQGSEA in the germline V gene. CDR3 region: CSARRGGDEKLFF. The CDR3 bases are TGCAGCGCCCGCAGGGGCGGTGATGAAAAACTGTTTTTT.

This clone occurred once. The chain couples TRBV5-1 to TRBJ2-1, with 7 bases fitting TRBD2. Germline V gene data show CDR1 as SGHRS and CDR2 as YFSETQ. After removal of 4 bases from V and 6 bases from J, the junction contained 19 bases not matched to a gene. The CDR3 loop spans 18 amino acids. The CDR3, as DNA: TGCGCCAGCAGCGCTTCCCCCGGGCCGCCCGGGGGGAGCAATGAGCAGTTCTTC. It yields the protein CASSASPGPPGGSNEQFF.

This chain connects TRBV5-5 to TRBJ1-5, with D possibly being TRBD1 (5 bases). Germline V gene data show CDR1 as SGHKS and CDR2 as YYEKEE (reference sequence). Trimming pared 4 bases from V and 0 bases from J, leaving 8 bases between. The CDR3 consists of 14 residues. The CDR3 DNA follows: TGTGCCAGCAGCCGTACAGGTAGCAATCAGCCCCAGCATTTT. This sequence encodes CASSRTGSNQPQHF.

The rearrangement joins TRBV12-5 to TRBJ2-1; TRBD2 might be the D (5 bases). The CDR3 runs to 13 residues. The V and J ends lost 3 bases and 5 bases respectively, with 8 bases between them. Germline V gene lookup returns CDR1 LGHNT and CDR2 FRNRAP. CDR3 bases: TGTGCTAGTGGTTTAAGCGGAAACAATGAGCAGTTCTTC. This translates into CASGLSGNNEQFF.

V usage is TRBV6-6 and J usage is TRBJ2-7; the D gene is possibly TRBD1 (9 bases). The germline gives CDR1 MNHNY, CDR2 SVGAGI (reference sequence). The CDR3 has 16 residues. Between the trimmed V and J ends, which lost 2 bases and 7 bases, there was a span of 21 bases. The CDR3 spells CASSYATGTGTSEQYF. The CDR3 region has the DNA TGTGCCAGCAGTTACGCAACCGGGACAGGGACTAGTGAGCAGTACTTC.

On this clone itself: Relative to the germline gene, one junction end is altered; a read error may explain this. The chain carries TRBV2 and TRBJ2-3, with D possibly being TRBD1 (6 bases). Germline CDR1 is SNHLY and CDR2 is FYNNEI. This CDR3 is built from 14 residues. The CDR3 DNA sequence: TGTGCCAGCAATGAACAGGGTGTCACAGATACGCAGTATTTT. Its protein is CASNEQGVTDTQYF.

The V gene is TRBV5-1, the J gene TRBJ1-4; a weak D match, TRBD1 (5 bases). Germline V CDR1 and CDR2: SGHRS, YFSETQ. CDR3 size: 13 residues. The V gene lost 0 bases and the J gene lost 8 bases, with 8 bases spanning the gap. The CDR3 nucleotides read TGCGCCAGCAGCTTGGGACAGAGAGAAAAACTGTTTTTT. Its protein product is CASSLGQREKLFF. Together with reference TRBV5-1 and TRBJ1-4, the CDR3 gives the full variable domain: KAGVTQTPRYLIKTRGQQVTLSCSPISGHRSVSWYQQTPGQGLQFLFEYFSETQRNKGNFPGRFSGRQFSNSRSEMNVSTLELGDSALYLCASSLGQREKLFFGSGTQLSVL.

This clone has more than one count but fewer than ten. This chain uses TRBV5-1 with TRBJ1-6; 10 bases match TRBD1. V shed 0 bases, J shed 9 bases, and the junction held 3 bases outside the gene matches. Germline CDR1 reads SGHRS; CDR2 reads YFSETQ. The CDR3 has 15 amino acids. This CDR3 is CASSLAGTGVSPLHF. The DNA of the CDR3 is TGCGCCAGCAGCTTGGCCGGGACAGGGGTTTCACCCCTCCACTTT.

The table lists this clone with a few counts. The rearrangement uses TRBV9 and TRBJ2-1; 11 bases fit TRBD2. The CDR3 has 16 residues. Trimming cost V 3 bases and J 4 bases; bases outside gene matches: 6. Germline CDR1 is SGDLS and CDR2 is YYNGEE. CDR3 loop: CASSAEGLAVYNEQFF. CDR3 nucleotides: TGTGCCAGCAGCGCCGAGGGACTAGCGGTTTACAATGAGCAGTTCTTC.

V gene TRBV7-6 combines with J gene TRBJ2-5; a possible D gene is TRBD1 (5 bases). Germline V gene sequence: CDR1 SGHVS, CDR2 FNYEAQ. V was clipped by 3 bases and J by 5 bases, with 10 bases between them. The CDR3 totals 13 residues. CDR3 DNA: TGTGCCAGCAGCTTTGGGGCGTTGGAGACCCAGTACTTC. Its translation is CASSFGALETQYF.

The gene calls are TRBV28 and TRBJ1-6; the match to TRBD1 covers 8 bases. CDR1 and CDR2 from the germline V gene are MDHEN and SYDVKM. Germline trimming cut 8 bases from V and 9 bases from J; bases unmatched to any gene: 12. This CDR3 is built from 15 residues. This CDR3 is CASVDRGKEASPLHF. The CDR3, as DNA: TGTGCCAGCGTAGACAGGGGAAAGGAGGCTTCACCCCTCCACTTT.

The table lists this clone with a few counts. V and J are TRBV10-3 and TRBJ1-1; 10 bases are a match to TRBD1. V trimming: 8 bases; J trimming: 1 base; junction bases outside the gene matches: 4. Germline V lookup: CDR1 ENHRY, CDR2 SYGVKD. The CDR3 runs 14 residues. The CDR3 here is CAIHGTGENTEAFF. DNA of the CDR3: TGTGCCATCCACGGGACAGGGGAGAACACTGAAGCTTTCTTT.

DNA for the CDR3: TGTGCCAGCAGCCCTGGGCGAGGGGGGGACCCTATCACAGATACGCAGTATTTT. Translated: CASSPGRGGDPITDTQYF. J is TRBJ2-3 and V is TRBV7-3; TRBD2 is a possible D gene (7 bases). V was pared by 5 bases and J by 2 bases, with 23 bases between. Germline V gives CDR1 SGHTA, CDR2 FQGTGA. This CDR3 comprises 18 residues.

The chain has TRBV5-1 and TRBJ2-1; a weak D match, TRBD2 (5 bases). The germline V gene encodes CDR1 SGHRS and CDR2 YFSETQ. CDR3 size: 13 residues. Trimming stripped 4 bases from V and 7 bases from J, with 12 bases between. The CDR3 DNA reads as TGCGCCAGCAGCACCGGACTGACGAATGAGCAGTTCTTC. Translated, it gives CASSTGLTNEQFF.

The genes are TRBV19 and TRBJ1-1, with D hard to call. The ends were cut back, 4 bases at V and 6 bases at J, with 12 bases in the middle. Germline assignment: CDR1 LNHDA and CDR2 SQIVND (reference sequence). CDR3 length: 13 residues. The CDR3 protein is CASSSLGSAEAFF. CDR3 DNA sequence: TGTGCCAGTAGTAGCCTCGGGAGCGCTGAAGCTTTCTTT.